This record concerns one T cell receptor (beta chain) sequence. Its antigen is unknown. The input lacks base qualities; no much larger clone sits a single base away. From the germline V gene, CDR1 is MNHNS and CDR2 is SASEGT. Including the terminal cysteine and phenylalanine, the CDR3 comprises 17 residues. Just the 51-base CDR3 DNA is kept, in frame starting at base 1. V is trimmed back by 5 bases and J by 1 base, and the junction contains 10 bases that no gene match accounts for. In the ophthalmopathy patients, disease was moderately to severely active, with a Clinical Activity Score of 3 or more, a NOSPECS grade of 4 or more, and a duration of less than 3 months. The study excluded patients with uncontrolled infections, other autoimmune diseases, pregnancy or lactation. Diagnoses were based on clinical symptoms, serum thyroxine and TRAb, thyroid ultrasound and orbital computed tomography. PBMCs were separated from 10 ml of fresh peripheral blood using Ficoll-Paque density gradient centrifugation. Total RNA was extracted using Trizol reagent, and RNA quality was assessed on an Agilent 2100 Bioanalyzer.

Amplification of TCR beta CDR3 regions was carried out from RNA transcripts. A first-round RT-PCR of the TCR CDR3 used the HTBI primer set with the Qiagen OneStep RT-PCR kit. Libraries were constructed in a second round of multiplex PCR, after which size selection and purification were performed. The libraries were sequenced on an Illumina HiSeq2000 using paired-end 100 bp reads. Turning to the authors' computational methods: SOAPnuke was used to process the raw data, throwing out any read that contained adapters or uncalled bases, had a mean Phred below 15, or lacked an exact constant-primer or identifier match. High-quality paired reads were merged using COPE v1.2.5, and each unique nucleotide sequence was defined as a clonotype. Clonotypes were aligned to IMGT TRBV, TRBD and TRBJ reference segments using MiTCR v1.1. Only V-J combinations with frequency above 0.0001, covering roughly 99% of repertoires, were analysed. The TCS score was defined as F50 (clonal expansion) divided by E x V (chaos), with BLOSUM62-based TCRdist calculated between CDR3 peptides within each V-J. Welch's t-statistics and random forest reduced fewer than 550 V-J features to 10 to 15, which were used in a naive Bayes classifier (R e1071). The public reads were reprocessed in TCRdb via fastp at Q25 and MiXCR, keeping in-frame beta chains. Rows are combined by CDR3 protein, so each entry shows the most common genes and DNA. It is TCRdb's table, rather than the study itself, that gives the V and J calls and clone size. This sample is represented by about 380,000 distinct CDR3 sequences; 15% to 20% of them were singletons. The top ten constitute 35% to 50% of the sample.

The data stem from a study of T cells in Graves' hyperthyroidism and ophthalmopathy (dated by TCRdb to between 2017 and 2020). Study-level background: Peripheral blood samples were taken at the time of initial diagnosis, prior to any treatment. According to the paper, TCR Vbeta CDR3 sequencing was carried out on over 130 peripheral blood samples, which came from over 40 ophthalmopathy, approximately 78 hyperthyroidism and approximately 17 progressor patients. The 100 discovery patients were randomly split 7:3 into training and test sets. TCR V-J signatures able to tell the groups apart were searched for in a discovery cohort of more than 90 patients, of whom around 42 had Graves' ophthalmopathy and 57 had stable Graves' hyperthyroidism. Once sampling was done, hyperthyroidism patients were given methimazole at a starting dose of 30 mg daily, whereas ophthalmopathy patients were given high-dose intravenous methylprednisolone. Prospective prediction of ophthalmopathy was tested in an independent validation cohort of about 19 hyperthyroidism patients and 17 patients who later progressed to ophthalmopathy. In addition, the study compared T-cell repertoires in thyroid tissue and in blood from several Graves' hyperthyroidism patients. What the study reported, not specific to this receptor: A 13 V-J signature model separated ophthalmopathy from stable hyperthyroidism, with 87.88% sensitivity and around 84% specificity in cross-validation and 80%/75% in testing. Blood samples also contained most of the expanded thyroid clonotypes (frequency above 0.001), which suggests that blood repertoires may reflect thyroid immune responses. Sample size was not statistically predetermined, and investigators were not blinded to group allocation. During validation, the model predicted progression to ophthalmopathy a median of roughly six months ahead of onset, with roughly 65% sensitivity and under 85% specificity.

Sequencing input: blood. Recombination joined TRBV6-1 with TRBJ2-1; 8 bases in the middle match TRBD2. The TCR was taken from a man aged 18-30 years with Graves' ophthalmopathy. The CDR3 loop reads CASSRIGGGGSYNEQFF. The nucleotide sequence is TGTGCCAGCAGTAGAATCGGGGGGGGAGGATCCTACAATGAGCAGTTCTTC.